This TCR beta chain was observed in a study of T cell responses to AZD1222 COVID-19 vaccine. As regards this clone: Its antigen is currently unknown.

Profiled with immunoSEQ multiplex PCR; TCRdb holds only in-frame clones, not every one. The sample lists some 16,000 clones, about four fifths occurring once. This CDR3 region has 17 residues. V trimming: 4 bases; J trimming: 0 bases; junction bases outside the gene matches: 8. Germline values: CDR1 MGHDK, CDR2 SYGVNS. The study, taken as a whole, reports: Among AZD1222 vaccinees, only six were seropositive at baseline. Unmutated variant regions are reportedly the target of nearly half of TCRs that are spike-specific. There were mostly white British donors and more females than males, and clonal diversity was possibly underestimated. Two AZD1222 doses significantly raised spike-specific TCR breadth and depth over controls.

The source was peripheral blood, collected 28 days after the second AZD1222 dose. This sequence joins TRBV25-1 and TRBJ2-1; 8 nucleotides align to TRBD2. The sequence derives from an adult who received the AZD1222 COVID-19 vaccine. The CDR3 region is CASSVPGGDSSYNEQFF. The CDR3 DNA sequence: TGTGCCAGCAGTGTTCCGGGGGGGGATAGCTCCTACAATGAGCAGTTCTTC.